The 29 T cell receptor beta chains given below trace back to one sample, sequenced in a study of T cell repertoires in cytomegalovirus infection. MiXCR was run by TCRdb on the reads, yielding one entry per CDR3 protein. The sample yields around 900,000 distinct CDR3 sequences, roughly 30% seen once. Antigens for these TCRs are unknown. The input for sequencing was cultured CD8+ T cells from PBMCs, taken from culture after CMV antigen stimulation. These receptors were obtained from a human donor in good health (CMV status not recorded). Some clones in this sample may be carry-over from other donors' samples.

This chain connects TRBV13 to TRBJ1-2; D not resolved. Between the trimmed V and J ends, which lost 4 bases and 6 bases, there was a span of 12 bases. From germline, CDR1 is PRHDT and CDR2 FYEKMQ (reference sequence). The CDR3 is 13 residues long. The DNA for the CDR3 is TGTGCCAGCAGCTCGGTCCCAGCGGATGGCTACACCTTC. This encodes CASSSVPADGYTF.

The rearrangement uses TRBV6-1 and TRBJ1-1; 12 bases fit TRBD1. The germline gives CDR1 MNHNS, CDR2 SASEGT. This CDR3 spans 15 amino acids. V shed 10 bases, J shed 3 bases, and the junction held 9 bases outside the gene matches. The CDR3: CAILGDRGLDTEAFF. CDR3 in DNA: TGTGCCATTCTGGGGGACAGGGGGCTGGACACTGAAGCTTTCTTT.

The rearrangement uses TRBV7-9 and TRBJ2-1; 8 bases line up with TRBD1. The junction had 5 bases not matched to a gene; V was cut back by 10 bases and J by 0 bases. The CDR3 consists of 14 residues. The germline V gene encodes CDR1 SEHNR and CDR2 FQNEAQ (reference sequence). CDR3 bases: TGTGCCATGCTGGGGACAGGCTCCTACAATGAGCAGTTCTTC. Residues: CAMLGTGSYNEQFF.

This clonotype was counted a few times. This chain links TRBV28 with TRBJ2-1; D may be TRBD2 (6 bases). The length of the CDR3 is 14 residues. Trimming pared 8 bases from V and 0 bases from J, leaving 11 bases between. Germline V gene sequence: CDR1 MDHEN, CDR2 SYDVKM. The CDR3 loop is CASRERSSYNEQFF. The CDR3 DNA follows: TGTGCCAGCCGGGAGAGGAGCTCCTACAATGAGCAGTTCTTC.

This clonotype was seen only a few times. The chain is built from TRBV5-5 and TRBJ2-1, with TRBD2 identical over 10 bases. With V trimmed by 4 bases and J by 4 bases, 5 bases remained unmatched. The germline V gene encodes CDR1 SGHKS and CDR2 YYEKEE (reference sequence). There are 15 residues in the CDR3. CDR3 nucleotide sequence: TGTGCCAGCAGCCACGGACTAGCGGTTTACAATGAGCAGTTCTTC. This translates into CASSHGLAVYNEQFF.

This chain uses TRBV6-1 with TRBJ2-1, with TRBD1 matching 7 bases. V shed 6 bases and J 4 bases; nucleotides not matched to a gene: 6. In germline, CDR1 is MNHNS, CDR2 SASEGT. The CDR3 has 14 residues. The CDR3 nucleotides read TGTGCCAGCAGAAGAATGGGACAGTACAATGAGCAGTTCTTC. Protein product: CASRRMGQYNEQFF.

This clonotype was counted at least ten times. CDR3 region: CASSLKVGPYGYTF. CDR3 DNA: TGTGCCAGCAGTTTAAAGGTGGGGCCTTATGGCTACACCTTC. The V call is TRBV27, the J call TRBJ1-2; possibly TRBD1 for D (5 bases). V was cut by 2 bases and J by 5 bases, with 12 bases left in between. Germline CDR1 is MNHEY and CDR2 is SMNVEV (reference sequence). This CDR3 is built from 14 residues.

At least ten counts were recorded for this clonotype. The chain joins TRBV7-9 to TRBJ2-3, with D unclear. V was shortened by 0 bases and J by 0 bases, with 7 bases between the two germline ends. The CDR3 is 15 amino acids. Looked up from germline, CDR1 is SEHNR and CDR2 is FQNEAQ (reference sequence). CDR3 sequence: CASSLASLSTDTQYF. Written as DNA, the CDR3 is TGTGCCAGCAGCTTAGCTTCGCTGAGCACAGATACGCAGTATTTT. Variable domain in full (rest from reference TRBV7-9 and TRBJ2-3): DTGVSQNPRHKITKRGQNVTFRCDPISEHNRLYWYRQTLGQGPEFLTYFQNEAQLEKSRLLSDRFSAERPKGSFSTLEIQRTEQGDSAMYLCASSLASLSTDTQYFGPGTRLTVL.

The CDR3 loop is CASSFSDRGMETQYF. The CDR3 DNA follows: TGTGCCAGCAGCTTTTCGGACAGGGGAATGGAGACCCAGTACTTC. V gene TRBV5-6 combines with J gene TRBJ2-5, with TRBD1 matching 9 bases. The CDR3 contains 15 residues. With 2 bases clipped from V and 5 bases from J, the junction kept 7 bases outside the gene matches. Germline V gene data show CDR1 as SGHDT and CDR2 as YYEEEE.

This clonotype appeared a few times. The chain links TRBV20-1 to TRBJ2-7; 10 positions match TRBD2. Trimming removed 1 base from V and 0 bases from J; junction bases left unmatched: 3. The CDR3 runs 15 residues. The germline V gene has CDR1 DFQATT and CDR2 SNEGSKA (reference sequence). For the CDR3, the DNA is TGCAGTGCTAGAGTTCTAGCGGGGGACTCCTACGAGCAGTACTTC. It codes for CSARVLAGDSYEQYF.

This chain joins TRBV10-3 and TRBJ1-1, with unresolved D. Germline lookup yields CDR1 ENHRY and CDR2 SYGVKD. The CDR3 has 12 residues. The V end lost 0 bases, the J end lost 6 bases, and 5 bases lay between the germline ends. This chain's CDR3 is CAISESWAEAFF. CDR3 sequence (DNA): TGTGCCATCAGTGAGTCGTGGGCTGAAGCTTTCTTT.

This clonotype was counted only a few times. The chain combines TRBV12-3 or TRBV12-4 with TRBJ1-2; D is undetermined. The V end was cut by 6 bases, the J end by 0 bases, with 11 bases between. The CDR3 has 14 amino acids. The CDR3 region is CASSLRPANYGYTF. The CDR3 DNA is TGTGCCAGCAGCCTGCGGCCAGCTAACTATGGCTACACCTTC.

This clonotype came up many times. This chain links TRBV7-2 with TRBJ2-5, with D possibly TRBD1 on 6 matching bases. Trimming removed 1 base from V and 4 bases from J, with 13 bases in between. Germline V gene data show CDR1 as SGHTA and CDR2 as FQGNSA. The length of the CDR3 is 15 residues. The CDR3 loop reads CASSLGGGRGETQYF. The CDR3 DNA follows: TGTGCCAGCAGCTTAGGAGGGGGTCGGGGAGAGACCCAGTACTTC.

The rearrangement joins TRBV6-2 or TRBV6-3 to TRBJ2-7; TRBD1 matches 10 bases. The CDR3 length is 15 residues. The junction had 7 bases not matched to a gene; V was cut back by 2 bases and J by 6 bases. In germline, CDR1 is MNHEY, CDR2 SVGEGT. This CDR3 reads CASSYGTGVPLEQYV. CDR3 nucleotides: TGTGCCAGCAGTTACGGGACAGGGGTTCCCCTCGAGCAGTACGTC.

This clonotype was found a few times. The chain employs TRBV5-6 and TRBJ2-5; TRBD2 matches at 11 bases. CDR1 is SGHDT and CDR2 is YYEEEE in the germline V gene. The CDR3 runs to 17 residues. V lost 0 bases and J lost 5; bases outside the gene matches: 9. The CDR3: CASSLELAGGPGETQYF. The CDR3 nucleotides read TGTGCCAGCAGCTTGGAGTTAGCGGGGGGGCCTGGGGAGACCCAGTACTTC.

This clonotype was counted a few times. The J gene is TRBJ2-2, the V gene TRBV11-3; D is unresolved. V lost 4 bases, J lost 1 base, and 7 bases lay in between. Germline-derived CDR1 and CDR2 are SGHNT and YENEEA. The CDR3 contains 14 residues. This chain's CDR3 is CASSSVLNTGELFF. The CDR3 bases are TGTGCCAGCAGCTCAGTCCTGAACACCGGGGAGCTGTTTTTT.

This clonotype was observed a handful of times. The rearrangement links TRBV5-6 to TRBJ1-5; TRBD1 is a possible D gene (5 bases). The CDR3 sequence is 14 residues long. V lost 2 bases to trimming and J lost 3 bases, with 9 bases between them. Germline assignment: CDR1 SGHDT and CDR2 YYEEEE. The CDR3, as DNA: TGTGCCAGCAGCTTTTGGGGGAACAATCAGCCCCAGCATTTT. Amino acids: CASSFWGNNQPQHF.

Only a few counts were recorded for this clonotype. One end of the junction does not line up with germline, which may come from a read error. This chain links TRBV7-9 with TRBJ2-1; tentative D call: TRBD1 (6 bases). Germline V gene lookup returns CDR1 SEHNR and CDR2 FQNEAQ (reference sequence). The CDR3 extends over 11 amino acids. CDR3 nucleotide sequence: TGTGCCAGCAGCTTGGACAGCGTCGCGCTCTTC. It translates to CASSLDSVALF.

This chain links TRBV27 with TRBJ1-2; D ambiguous. The CDR3 covers 15 residues. V lost 3 bases, J lost 4 bases, and 15 bases lay in between. The germline V gene encodes CDR1 MNHEY and CDR2 SMNVEV (reference sequence). The CDR3 coding sequence is TGTGCCAGCAGTTTTCTCCCTTCCGGGAGCTATGGCTACACCTTC. Amino acids: CASSFLPSGSYGYTF.

The chain uses TRBV7-6 and TRBJ2-3; D is uncertain. The V end lost 1 base, the J end lost 6 bases, and 11 bases lay between the germline ends. This CDR3 is 14 amino acids long. CDR1 is SGHVS, CDR2 FNYEAQ, per germline. This chain's CDR3 is CASSLVLGWDTQYF. DNA for the CDR3: TGTGCCAGCAGCTTAGTGCTGGGGTGGGATACGCAGTATTTT. Supplemented by reference TRBV7-6 and TRBJ2-3, the full variable domain reads GAGVSQSPRYKVTKRGQDVALRCDPISGHVSLYWYRQALGQGPEFLTYFNYEAQQDKSGLPNDRFSAERPEGSISTLTIQRTEQRDSAMYRCASSLVLGWDTQYFGPGTRLTVL.

V gene TRBV4-1 combines with J gene TRBJ2-1; maybe TRBD2 (6 bases). This CDR3 spans 16 amino acids. Germline V gene lookup returns CDR1 MGHRA and CDR2 YSYEKL. Between the trimmed V and J ends, which lost 4 bases and 3 bases, there was a span of 16 bases. The CDR3 bases are TGCGCCAGCAGCCCACAGTGGCCTAGCGTCTACAATGAGCAGTTCTTC. Its protein product is CASSPQWPSVYNEQFF.

The chain links TRBV6-5 to TRBJ2-5; the D gene is possibly TRBD2 (7 bases). Germline V gene data show CDR1 as MNHEY and CDR2 as SVGAGI. CDR3 size: 15 residues. The ends were cut back, 2 bases at V and 3 bases at J, with 13 bases in the middle. Here the CDR3 reads CASSYDAGAKETQYF. The CDR3 nucleotides read TGTGCCAGCAGTTACGATGCGGGGGCGAAAGAGACCCAGTACTTC.

This clonotype showed up just a few times. The CDR3 loop is CASSLETTGHEQFF. The CDR3 DNA reads as TGTGCCAGCAGCTTAGAAACCACGGGGCATGAGCAGTTCTTC. V usage is TRBV7-9 and J usage is TRBJ2-1, with D possibly being TRBD1 or TRBD2 (5 bases each). The germline V gene encodes CDR1 SEHNR and CDR2 FQNEAQ (reference sequence). The length of the CDR3 is 14 residues. Trimming cost V 1 base and J 8 bases, with 12 bases left between them. Using reference TRBV7-9 and TRBJ2-1 for the parts outside the CDR3, the full variable domain is DTGVSQNPRHKITKRGQNVTFRCDPISEHNRLYWYRQTLGQGPEFLTYFQNEAQLEKSRLLSDRFSAERPKGSFSTLEIQRTEQGDSAMYLCASSLETTGHEQFFGPGTRLTVL.

This clonotype occurred a few times. The chain carries TRBV6-1 and TRBJ2-1; D not certain. The V gene lost 1 base and the J gene lost 3 bases, with 4 bases spanning the gap. The length of the CDR3 is 13 residues. In germline, CDR1 is MNHNS, CDR2 SASEGT. CDR3 residues: CASSEELYNEQFF. CDR3 in DNA: TGTGCCAGCAGTGAAGAGCTCTACAATGAGCAGTTCTTC.

On this clonotype: An end of the junction does not agree with germline; a read error may underlie this. V gene TRBV7-2 combines with J gene TRBJ2-2, with a tentative D call TRBD2 (5 bases). The CDR3 is made up of 16 amino acids. Germline values: CDR1 SGHTA, CDR2 FQGNSA. CDR3 sequence (DNA): TGTGTCAGCAGCTTAAACTTGAGGGTTGGTGCCGGGGAGCTGTTTTTT. Translated: CVSSLNLRVGAGELFF.

V usage is TRBV6-6 and J usage is TRBJ1-3; 9 bases line up with TRBD1. In germline, CDR1 is MNHNY, CDR2 SVGAGI (reference sequence). This CDR3 comprises 15 residues. The junction had 6 bases not matched to a gene; V was cut back by 5 bases and J by 4 bases. The CDR3 sequence: CASSTGQGKGNTIYF. CDR3 DNA: TGTGCCAGCAGTACGGGACAGGGTAAAGGAAACACCATATATTTT.

V gene TRBV27 combines with J gene TRBJ2-7, with a possible D match to TRBD2 (5 bases). From germline, CDR1 is MNHEY and CDR2 SMNVEV (reference sequence). Between the trimmed V and J ends, which lost 0 bases and 1 base, there was a span of 13 bases. This CDR3 has 16 amino acids. The CDR3 nucleotides are TGTGCCAGCAGTTTATCCCCGGACGGACTTTCCTACGAGCAGTACTTC. This gives the protein CASSLSPDGLSYEQYF.

This clonotype was detected only a few times. The V and J genes are TRBV4-2 and TRBJ1-2; D is undetermined. The CDR3 sequence is 15 residues long. V was pared by 0 bases and J by 1 base, with 9 bases between. CDR1 is LGHNA and CDR2 is YNFKEQ in the germline V gene. In nucleotides, the CDR3 is TGTGCCAGCAGCCAAGATTGGGTTAGTAACTATGGCTACACCTTC. Translating it yields CASSQDWVSNYGYTF.

The V and J genes are TRBV6-6 and TRBJ2-7; 9 nucleotides match TRBD1. This CDR3 contains 13 residues. V shed 11 bases, J shed 3 bases, and the junction held 8 bases outside the gene matches. CDR1 is MNHNY and CDR2 is SVGAGI in the germline V gene (reference sequence). Here the CDR3 reads CAHRDRDRYEQYF. CDR3 nucleotides: TGTGCCCACCGGGACAGGGACCGCTACGAGCAGTACTTC.